These T cell receptor beta chains were read from a single sample in a study of cytomegalovirus exposure and HLA in healthy donors. Clones were read by immunoSEQ multiplex PCR, and TCRdb kept only the in-frame ones, dropping some. The sample has over 100,000 clones, roughly 90% seen once. Sequencing was carried out using PBMCs. These receptors originate from a woman aged 18-35 years in good health and CMV-seronegative. Each CDR3 is given with its conserved first and last residue. The D gene is left open where the match is weak. Expanded clones get a size class; other rows say once, few or many, or leave the size out.

TRBD1,TRBJ1-2,TRBV19,NA,14,TGTGCCAGTAGTGCGCCGGGACAGAACTATGGCTACACCTTC,CASSAPGQNYGYTF
NA,TRBJ1-4,TRBV6-5,NA,13,TGTGCCAGCAGGGGCACAACTAATGAAAAACTGTTTTTT,CASRGTTNEKLFF
TRBD1,TRBJ2-7,TRBV5-5,once,14,TGTGCCAGCAGCCCCTGGGCAGGGGGTTACGAGCAGTACTTC,CASSPWAGGYEQYF
NA,TRBJ1-2,TRBV11-2,NA,14,TGTGCCAGCAGCTTTTTCGAGGGCGCCTATGGCTACACCTTC,CASSFFEGAYGYTF
NA,TRBJ2-2,TRBV2,NA,13,TGTGCCAGCAGTGGACAGAACACCGGGGAGCTGTTTTTT,CASSGQNTGELFF
NA,TRBJ2-2,TRBV4-2,NA,16,TGTGCCAGCAGCCAAGATGTCCAGGGTTGGACCGGGGAGCTGTTTTTT,CASSQDVQGWTGELFF
TRBD2,TRBJ2-3,TRBV9,NA,15,TGTGCCAGCAGTAGCGGGGGGGGGAGCACAGATACGCAGTATTTT,CASSSGGGSTDTQYF
TRBD1,TRBJ2-6,TRBV27,NA,17,TGTGCCAGCAGCTCCGGGACAGGGGGCTCTGGGGCCAACGTCCTGACTTTC,CASSSGTGGSGANVLTF
NA,TRBJ1-4,TRBV7-2,NA,15,TGTGCCAGCAGCGCTCAGGGGACGACTAATGAAAAACTGTTTTTT,CASSAQGTTNEKLFF
TRBD1,TRBJ2-7,TRBV20-1,once,11,TGCAGTGCTACAGGGGGCTACGAGCAGTACTTC,CSATGGYEQYF
NA,TRBJ2-7,TRBV29-1,NA,13,TGCAGCGTTTGGTCCGCGGAAGCCTACGAGCAGTACTTC,CSVWSAEAYEQYF
NA,TRBJ2-2,TRBV28,NA,15,TGTGCCAGCAGCCTTGGAGGCGTTCGCACCGGGGAGCTGTTTTTT,CASSLGGVRTGELFF
TRBD1,TRBJ1-1,TRBV28,NA,15,TGTGCCAGCAGTTTGACAGGGGTCCTGAACACTGAAGCTTTCTTT,CASSLTGVLNTEAFF
NA,TRBJ2-1,TRBV27,NA,14,TGTGCCAGCGTTCGTCGGGGGTTTTACAATGAGCAGTTCTTC,CASVRRGFYNEQFF
TRBD2,TRBJ2-7,TRBV29-1,NA,17,TGCAGCGCGATTCCGGTCGGGGTAGCGGGAGTATTCTACGAGCAGTACTTC,CSAIPVGVAGVFYEQYF
TRBD2,TRBJ2-1,TRBV5-1,NA,15,TGCGCCAGCAGCTTTGGGGCTAGCGGGCACAATGAGCAGTTCTTC,CASSFGASGHNEQFF